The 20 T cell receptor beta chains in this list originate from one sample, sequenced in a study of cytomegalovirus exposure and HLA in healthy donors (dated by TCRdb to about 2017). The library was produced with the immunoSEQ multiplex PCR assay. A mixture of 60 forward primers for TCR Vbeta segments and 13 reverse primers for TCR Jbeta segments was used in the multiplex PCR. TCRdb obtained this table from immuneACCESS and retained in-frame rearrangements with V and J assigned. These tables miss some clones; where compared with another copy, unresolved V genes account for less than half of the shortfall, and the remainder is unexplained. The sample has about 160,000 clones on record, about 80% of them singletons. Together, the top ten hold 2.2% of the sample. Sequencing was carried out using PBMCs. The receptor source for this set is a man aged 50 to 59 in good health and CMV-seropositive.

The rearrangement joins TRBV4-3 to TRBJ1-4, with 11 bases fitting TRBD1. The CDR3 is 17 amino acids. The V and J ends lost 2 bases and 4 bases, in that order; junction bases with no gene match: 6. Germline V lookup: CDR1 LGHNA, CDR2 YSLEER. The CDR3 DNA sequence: TGCGCCAGCAGCCAACTCCGGGACAGGGGGAGTAATGAAAAACTGTTTTTT. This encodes CASSQLRDRGSNEKLFF.

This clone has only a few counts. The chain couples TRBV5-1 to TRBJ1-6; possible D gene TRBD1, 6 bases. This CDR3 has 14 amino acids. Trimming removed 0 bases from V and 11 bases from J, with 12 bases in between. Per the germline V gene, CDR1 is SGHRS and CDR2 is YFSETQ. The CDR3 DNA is TGCGCCAGCAGCTTGGACAGGGTTTCCCCACCCCTCCACTTT. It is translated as CASSLDRVSPPLHF.

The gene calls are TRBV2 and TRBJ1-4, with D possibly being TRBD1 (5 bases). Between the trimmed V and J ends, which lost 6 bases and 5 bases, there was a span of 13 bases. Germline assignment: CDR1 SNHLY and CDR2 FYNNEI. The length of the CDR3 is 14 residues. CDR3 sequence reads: CASRFRQPNEKLFF. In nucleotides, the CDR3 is TGTGCCAGCAGGTTTCGACAGCCGAATGAAAAACTGTTTTTT.

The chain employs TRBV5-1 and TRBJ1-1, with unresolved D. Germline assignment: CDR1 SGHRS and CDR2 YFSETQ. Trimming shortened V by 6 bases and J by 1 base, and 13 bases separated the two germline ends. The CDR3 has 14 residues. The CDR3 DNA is TGCGCCAGCACCATGAGTGACACGAACACTGAAGCTTTCTTT. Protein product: CASTMSDTNTEAFF.

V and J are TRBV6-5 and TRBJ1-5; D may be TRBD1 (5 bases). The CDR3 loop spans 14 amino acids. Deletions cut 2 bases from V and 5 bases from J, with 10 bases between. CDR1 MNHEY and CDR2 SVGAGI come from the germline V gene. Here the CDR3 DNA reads TGTGCCAGCAGTTACAGGGGCGGCGATCAGCCCCAGCATTTT. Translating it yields CASSYRGGDQPQHF.

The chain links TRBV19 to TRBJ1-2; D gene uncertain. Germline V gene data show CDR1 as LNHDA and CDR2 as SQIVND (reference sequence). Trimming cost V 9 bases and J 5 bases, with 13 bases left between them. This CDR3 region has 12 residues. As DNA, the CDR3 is TGTGCCAGCCTCGGGAGCGCATATGGCTACACCTTC. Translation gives CASLGSAYGYTF.

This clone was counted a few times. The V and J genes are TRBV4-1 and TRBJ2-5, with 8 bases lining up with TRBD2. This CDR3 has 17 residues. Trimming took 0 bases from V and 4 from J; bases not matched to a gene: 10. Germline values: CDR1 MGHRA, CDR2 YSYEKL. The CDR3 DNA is TGCGCCAGCAGCCAAGATCGACGGGAGGGCTGGGGAGAGACCCAGTACTTC. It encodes CASSQDRREGWGETQYF.

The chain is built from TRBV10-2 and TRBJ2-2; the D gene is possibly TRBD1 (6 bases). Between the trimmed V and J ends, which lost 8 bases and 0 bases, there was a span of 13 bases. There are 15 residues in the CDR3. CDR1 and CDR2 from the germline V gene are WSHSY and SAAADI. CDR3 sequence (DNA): TGCGCCAGCCTAACGGGGACAACGAACACCGGGGAGCTGTTTTTT. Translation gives CASLTGTTNTGELFF.

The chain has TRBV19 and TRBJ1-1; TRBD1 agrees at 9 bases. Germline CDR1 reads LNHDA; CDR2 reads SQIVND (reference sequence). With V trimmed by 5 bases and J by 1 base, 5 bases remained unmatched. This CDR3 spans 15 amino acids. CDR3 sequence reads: CASSVMGQGNTEAFF. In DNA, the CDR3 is TGTGCCAGTAGTGTAATGGGACAGGGGAACACTGAAGCTTTCTTT.

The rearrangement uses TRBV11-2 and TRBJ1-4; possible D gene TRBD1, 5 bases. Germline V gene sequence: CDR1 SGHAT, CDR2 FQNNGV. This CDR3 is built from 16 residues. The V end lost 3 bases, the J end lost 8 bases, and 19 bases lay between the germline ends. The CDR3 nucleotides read TGTGCCAGCAGCTTCGACAGCATTTGGGTTAACGAAAAACTGTTTTTT. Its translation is CASSFDSIWVNEKLFF.

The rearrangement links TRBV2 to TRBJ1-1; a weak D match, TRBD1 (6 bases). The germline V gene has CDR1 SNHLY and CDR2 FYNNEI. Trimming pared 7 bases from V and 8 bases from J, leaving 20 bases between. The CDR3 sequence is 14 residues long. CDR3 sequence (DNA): TGTGCCAGCAAACAAGCAAGGGGGAGTGGCGAAGCTTTCTTT. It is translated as CASKQARGSGEAFF.

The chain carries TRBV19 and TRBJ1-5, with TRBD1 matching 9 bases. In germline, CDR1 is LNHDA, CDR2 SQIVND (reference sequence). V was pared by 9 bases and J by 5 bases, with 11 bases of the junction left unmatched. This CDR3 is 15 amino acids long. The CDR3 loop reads CASLQGAGGYQPQHF. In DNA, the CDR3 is TGTGCCAGCCTACAGGGGGCCGGAGGTTATCAGCCCCAGCATTTT.

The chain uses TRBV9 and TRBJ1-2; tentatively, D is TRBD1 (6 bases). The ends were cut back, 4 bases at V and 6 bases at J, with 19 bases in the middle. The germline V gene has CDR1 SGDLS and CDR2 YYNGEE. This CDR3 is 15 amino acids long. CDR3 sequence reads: CASSPHSGTRDGYTF. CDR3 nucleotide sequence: TGTGCCAGCAGCCCCCATTCCGGGACAAGAGATGGCTACACCTTC.

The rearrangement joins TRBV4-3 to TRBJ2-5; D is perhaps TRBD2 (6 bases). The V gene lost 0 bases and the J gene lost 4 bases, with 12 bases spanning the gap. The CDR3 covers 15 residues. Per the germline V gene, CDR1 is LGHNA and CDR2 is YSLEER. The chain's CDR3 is CASSQDNKRVETQYF. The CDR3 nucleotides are TGCGCCAGCAGCCAAGATAATAAGCGGGTAGAGACCCAGTACTTC.

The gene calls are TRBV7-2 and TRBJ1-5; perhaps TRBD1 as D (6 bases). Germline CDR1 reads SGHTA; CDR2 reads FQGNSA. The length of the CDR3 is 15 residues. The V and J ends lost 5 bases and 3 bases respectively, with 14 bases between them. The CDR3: CASSPWTALNQPQHF. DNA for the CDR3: TGTGCCAGCAGCCCTTGGACAGCTCTCAATCAGCCCCAGCATTTT.

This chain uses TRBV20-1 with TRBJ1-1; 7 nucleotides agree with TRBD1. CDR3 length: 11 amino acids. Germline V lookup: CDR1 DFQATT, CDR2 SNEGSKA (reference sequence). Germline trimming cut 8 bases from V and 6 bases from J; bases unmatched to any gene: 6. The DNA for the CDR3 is TGCAGTTCGAACAGGGGCGCTGAAGCTTTCTTT. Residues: CSSNRGAEAFF.

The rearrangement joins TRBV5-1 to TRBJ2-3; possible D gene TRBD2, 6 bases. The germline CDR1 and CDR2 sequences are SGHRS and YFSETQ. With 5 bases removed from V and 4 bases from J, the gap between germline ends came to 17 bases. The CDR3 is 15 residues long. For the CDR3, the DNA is TGCGCCAGCAGTCCCGGGACTGGAGGGGCAGATACGCAGTATTTT. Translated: CASSPGTGGADTQYF.

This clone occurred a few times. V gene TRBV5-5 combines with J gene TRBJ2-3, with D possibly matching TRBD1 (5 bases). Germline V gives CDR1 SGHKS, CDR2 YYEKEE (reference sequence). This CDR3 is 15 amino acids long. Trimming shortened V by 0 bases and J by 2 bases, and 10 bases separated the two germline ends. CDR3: CASSLVGRVTDTQYF. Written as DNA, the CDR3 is TGTGCCAGCAGCTTGGTAGGCAGGGTCACAGATACGCAGTATTTT.

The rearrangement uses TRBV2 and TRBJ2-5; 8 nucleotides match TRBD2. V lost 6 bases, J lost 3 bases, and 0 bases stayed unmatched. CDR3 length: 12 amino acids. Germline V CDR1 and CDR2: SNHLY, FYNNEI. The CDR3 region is CASRTSEETQYF. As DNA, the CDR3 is TGTGCCAGCAGGACTAGCGAAGAGACCCAGTACTTC.

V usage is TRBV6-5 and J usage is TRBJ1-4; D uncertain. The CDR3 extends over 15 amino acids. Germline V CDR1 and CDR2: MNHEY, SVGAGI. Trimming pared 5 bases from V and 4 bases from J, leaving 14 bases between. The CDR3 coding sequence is TGTGCCAGCAGTCTTCAGGAACGGGGTAATGAAAAACTGTTTTTT. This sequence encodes CASSLQERGNEKLFF.